This TCR beta chain is from a study of blood T cell repertoires in COVID-19. Across the study: From the United States, Italy and Spain came samples of acute and convalescent COVID-19. From T cells, B-cell-depleted T cells, or PBMCs came the material, which was cDNA or gDNA.

The CDR3 consists of 15 residues. V was trimmed by 4 bases and J by 4 bases, leaving 14 bases between them. CDR1 LGHDT and CDR2 YNNKEL come from the germline V gene (reference sequence). In the study's own analysis: Amplification with reference gene primers provided the estimates of nucleated cell counts. Assay used: immunoSEQ multiplex PCR; TCRdb lists only in-frame clones, some missing. For V, J and clone size, that table is used; D and trimming come from the DNA. The sample lists roughly 140,000 clones, around 90% occurring once. This TCR was recovered from a woman of 80 years or more with acute or convalescent COVID-19. The V gene is TRBV3-1 (or the pseudogene TRBV3-2), the J gene TRBJ1-3; a weak D match, TRBD1 (5 bases). Sample: peripheral blood. Here the CDR3 reads CASSRETVAGNTIYF. The CDR3 DNA sequence: TGTGCCAGCAGCCGTGAGACAGTTGCCGGAAACACCATATATTTT.